The T cell receptor (beta chain) under discussion was sequenced for a study of T cells after yellow fever vaccination. Regarding the study as a whole: Abundant bulk-population clonotypes could contaminate the FACS-sorted repertoires. Most clones from primary vaccination were detected again post-booster (around 96% CD4, more than 85% CD8). There was a small share of clonotypes that showed up in both the CD4 and CD8 compartments.

The germline V gene encodes CDR1 KGHSH and CDR2 LQKENI. V was cut by 5 bases and J by 8 bases, with 18 bases left in between. This CDR3 has 14 amino acids. This clonotype showed up many times. Antigen unknown. In TCRdb, the 5' RACE reads were re-called with MiXCR into one record per CDR3 protein. The data contain 300,000 to 400,000 distinct CDR3 sequences, about 11% of them singletons. The sequencing used CD4+ T cells sorted from PBMCs, collected 45 days after the yellow fever booster vaccination. This chain links TRBV18 with TRBJ2-5, with D perhaps being TRBD1 or TRBD2 (5 bases each). The sequence derives from a man between 18 and 29 years old who received the YFV17D yellow fever vaccine. CDR3 DNA sequence: TGTGCCAGCTCATTACCGGGACCTAAGGAAACCCAGTACTTC. Protein product: CASSLPGPKETQYF.